This T cell receptor beta chain is drawn from a study of T cell repertoires in cytomegalovirus infection. Study at large: CMV epitopes used comprised recently identified HLA-C-restricted ones and well-studied HLA-B-restricted ones. Signatures in public TCR beta sequences pointed to both CMV infection and matching HLA type. Whole-study findings and limits: Predominance within the ex vivo response was attributable to HLA-C-restricted CMV-specific TCR beta clonotypes.

This clonotype was seen a handful of times. The antigen is undetermined. One entry per CDR3 protein results from TCRdb running MiXCR on the reads. The table shows 250,000 to 300,000 distinct CDR3 sequences, with less than 25% occurring only once. Germline CDR1 SGHTA, CDR2 FQGNSA. The CDR3 is 17 residues long. Trimming removed 3 bases at V and 7 bases at J, with 22 bases between. The TCR comes from a human donor in good health (CMV status not recorded). Some clones in this sample may be carry-over from other donors' samples. V and J are TRBV7-2 and TRBJ2-1; D may correspond to TRBD1 or TRBD2 (6 bases each). The starting material was cultured PBMCs, obtained from culture after CMV antigen stimulation. The CDR3: CASSFGGPGARYNEQFF. In nucleotides, the CDR3 is TGTGCCAGCAGCTTTGGGGGCCCGGGAGCTCGTTATAATGAGCAGTTCTTC.